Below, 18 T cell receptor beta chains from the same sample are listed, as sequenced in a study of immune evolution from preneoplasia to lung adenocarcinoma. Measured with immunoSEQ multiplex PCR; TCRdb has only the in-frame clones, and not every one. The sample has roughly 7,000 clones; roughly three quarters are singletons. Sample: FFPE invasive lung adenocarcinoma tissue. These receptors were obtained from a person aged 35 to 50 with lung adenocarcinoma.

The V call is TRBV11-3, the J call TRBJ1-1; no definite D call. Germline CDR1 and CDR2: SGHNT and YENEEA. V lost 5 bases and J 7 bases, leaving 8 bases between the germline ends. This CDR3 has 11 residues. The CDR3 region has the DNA TGTGCCAGCAGCCGCGGGAGTGAAGCTTTCTTT. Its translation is CASSRGSEAFF.

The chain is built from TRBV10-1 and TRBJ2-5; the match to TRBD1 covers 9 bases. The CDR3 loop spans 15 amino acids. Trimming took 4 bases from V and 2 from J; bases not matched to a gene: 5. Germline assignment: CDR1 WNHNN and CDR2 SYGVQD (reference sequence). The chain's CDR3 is CASSARTGEQETQYF. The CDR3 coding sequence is TGCGCCAGCAGTGCTAGGACAGGGGAGCAAGAGACCCAGTACTTC.

Here the CDR3 reads CASSQDAGGSREQYF. The CDR3, as DNA: TGTGCCAGCAGCCAAGATGCCGGCGGGAGCCGCGAGCAGTACTTC. The genes are TRBV4-2 and TRBJ2-7; 7 bases match TRBD2. The CDR3 is made up of 15 amino acids. V lost 0 bases and J lost 6; bases outside the gene matches: 8. Per the germline V gene, CDR1 is LGHNA and CDR2 is YNFKEQ.

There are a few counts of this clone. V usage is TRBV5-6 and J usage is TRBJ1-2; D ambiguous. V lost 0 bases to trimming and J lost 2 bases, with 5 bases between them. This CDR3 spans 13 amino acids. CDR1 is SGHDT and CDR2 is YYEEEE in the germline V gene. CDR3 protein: CASSLGGNYGYTF. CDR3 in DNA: TGTGCCAGCAGCTTGGGAGGGAACTATGGCTACACCTTC.

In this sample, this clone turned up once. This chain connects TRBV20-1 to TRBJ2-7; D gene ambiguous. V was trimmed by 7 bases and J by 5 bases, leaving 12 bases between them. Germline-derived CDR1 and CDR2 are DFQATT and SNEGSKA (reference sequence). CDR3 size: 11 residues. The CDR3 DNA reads TGCAGTGGGGCATATGAAAACGAGCAGTACTTC. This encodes CSGAYENEQYF.

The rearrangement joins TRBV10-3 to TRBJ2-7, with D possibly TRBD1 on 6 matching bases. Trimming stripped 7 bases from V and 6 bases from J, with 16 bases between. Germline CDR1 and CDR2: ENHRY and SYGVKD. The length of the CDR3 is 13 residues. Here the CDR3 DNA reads TGTGCCATCAAATCAAGGGACACAGGCGAGCAGTACTTC. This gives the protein CAIKSRDTGEQYF.

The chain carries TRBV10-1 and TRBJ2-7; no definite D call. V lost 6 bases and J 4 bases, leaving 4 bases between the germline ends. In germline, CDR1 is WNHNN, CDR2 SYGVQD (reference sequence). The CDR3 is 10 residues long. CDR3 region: CASREYEQYF. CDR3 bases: TGCGCCAGCAGGGAATACGAGCAGTACTTC.

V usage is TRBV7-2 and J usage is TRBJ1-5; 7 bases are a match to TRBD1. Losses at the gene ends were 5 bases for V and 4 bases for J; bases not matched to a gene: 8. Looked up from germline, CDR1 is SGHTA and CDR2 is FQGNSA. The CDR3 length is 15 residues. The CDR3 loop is CASSPRTGVNQPQHF. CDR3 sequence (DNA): TGTGCCAGCAGCCCGCGGACAGGAGTGAATCAGCCCCAGCATTTT.

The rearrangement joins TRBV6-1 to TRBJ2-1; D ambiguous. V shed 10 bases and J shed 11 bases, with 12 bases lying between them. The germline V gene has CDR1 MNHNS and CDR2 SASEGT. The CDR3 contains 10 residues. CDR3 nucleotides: TGTGCCACCATGCGACAAAAGCAGTTCTTC. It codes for CATMRQKQFF.

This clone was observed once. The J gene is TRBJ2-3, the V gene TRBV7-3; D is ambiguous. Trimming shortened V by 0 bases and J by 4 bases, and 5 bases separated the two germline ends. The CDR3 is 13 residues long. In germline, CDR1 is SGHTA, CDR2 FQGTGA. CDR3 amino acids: CASSLTKADTQYF. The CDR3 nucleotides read TGTGCCAGCAGCTTAACCAAGGCAGATACGCAGTATTTT. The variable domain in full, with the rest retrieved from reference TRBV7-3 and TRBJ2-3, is GAGVSQTPSNKVTEKGKYVELRCDPISGHTALYWYRQSLGQGPEFLIYFQGTGAADDSGLPNDRFFAVRPEGSVSTLKIQRTERGDSAVYLCASSLTKADTQYFGPGTRLTVL.

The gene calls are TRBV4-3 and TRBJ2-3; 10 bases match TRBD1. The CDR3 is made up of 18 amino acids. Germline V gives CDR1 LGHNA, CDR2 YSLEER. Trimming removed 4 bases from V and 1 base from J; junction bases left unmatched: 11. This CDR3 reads CASSLTGGTASGTDTQYF. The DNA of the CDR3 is TGCGCCAGCAGCCTGACAGGGGGCACGGCTAGCGGCACAGATACGCAGTATTTT.

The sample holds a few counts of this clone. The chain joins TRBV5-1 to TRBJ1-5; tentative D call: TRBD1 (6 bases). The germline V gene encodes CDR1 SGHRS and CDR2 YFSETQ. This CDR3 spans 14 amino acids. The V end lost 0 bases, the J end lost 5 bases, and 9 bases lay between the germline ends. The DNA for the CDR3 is TGCGCCAGCAGCTTGGGACAGGTTGATCAGCCCCAGCATTTT. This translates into CASSLGQVDQPQHF.

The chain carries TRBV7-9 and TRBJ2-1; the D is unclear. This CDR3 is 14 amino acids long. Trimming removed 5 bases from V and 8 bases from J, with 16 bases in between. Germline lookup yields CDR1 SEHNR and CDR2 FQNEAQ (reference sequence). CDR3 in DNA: TGTGCCAGCAGCCACCTCCAGGTTCTCCATGAGCAGTTCTTC. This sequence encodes CASSHLQVLHEQFF.

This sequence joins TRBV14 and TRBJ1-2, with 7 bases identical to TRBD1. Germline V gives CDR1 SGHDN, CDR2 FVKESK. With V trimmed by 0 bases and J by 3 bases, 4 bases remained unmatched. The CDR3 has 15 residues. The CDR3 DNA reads TGTGCCAGCAGCCAAGAGGACAGGAACTACTATGGCTACACCTTC. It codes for CASSQEDRNYYGYTF.

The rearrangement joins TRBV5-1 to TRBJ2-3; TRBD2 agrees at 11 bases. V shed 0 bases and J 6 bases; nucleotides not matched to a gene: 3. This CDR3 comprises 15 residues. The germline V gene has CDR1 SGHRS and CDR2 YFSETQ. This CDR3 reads CASSLVAGGLDTQYF. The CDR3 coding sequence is TGCGCCAGCAGCTTGGTAGCGGGAGGGCTGGATACGCAGTATTTT.

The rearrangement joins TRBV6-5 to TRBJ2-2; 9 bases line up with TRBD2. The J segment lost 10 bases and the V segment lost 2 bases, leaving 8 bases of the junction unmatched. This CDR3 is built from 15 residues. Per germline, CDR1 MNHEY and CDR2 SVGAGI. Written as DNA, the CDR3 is TGTGCCAGCAGTTACCGGACTAGCGCTTCGACGGAGCTGTTTTTT. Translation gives CASSYRTSASTELFF.

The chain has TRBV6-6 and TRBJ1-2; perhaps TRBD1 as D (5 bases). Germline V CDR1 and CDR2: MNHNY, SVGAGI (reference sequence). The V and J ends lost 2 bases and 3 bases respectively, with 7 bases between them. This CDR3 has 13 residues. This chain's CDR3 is CASSYGGYYGYTF. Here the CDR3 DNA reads TGTGCCAGCAGTTACGGGGGTTACTATGGCTACACCTTC.

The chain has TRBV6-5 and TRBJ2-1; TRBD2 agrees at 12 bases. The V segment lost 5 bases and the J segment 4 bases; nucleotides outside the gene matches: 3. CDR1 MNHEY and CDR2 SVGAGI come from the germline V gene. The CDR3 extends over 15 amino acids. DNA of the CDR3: TGTGCCAGCAGTGCGACTAGCGGGGGTTACAATGAGCAGTTCTTC. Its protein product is CASSATSGGYNEQFF.